The 13 T cell receptor beta chains below all came from one sample that was sequenced in a study. TCRdb recomputed calls from the 5' RACE reads with MiXCR, one row per CDR3 protein. The sample includes 45,000 to 55,000 distinct CDR3 sequences, approximately 25% of them seen just once. Sequencing was performed on tumor-infiltrating naive CD4+ T cells sorted from the breast tumor. Subset indicated: naive CD4+ T cells, CD4+CD45RA+CD25-. The origin of the receptors is a female donor with breast cancer.

This clonotype occurred a few times. This chain's CDR3 is CSASPGTDTQYF. The CDR3 nucleotides read TGCAGTGCTAGTCCTGGCACAGATACGCAGTATTTT. The chain has TRBV20-1 and TRBJ2-3; D gene unclear. This CDR3 has 12 residues. The germline gives CDR1 DFQATT, CDR2 SNEGSKA (reference sequence). V was pared by 3 bases and J by 1 base, with 5 bases between.

The chain combines TRBV27 with TRBJ2-1, with 13 bases matching TRBD2. Germline loops: CDR1 MNHEY, CDR2 SMNVEV (reference sequence). The CDR3 contains 15 residues. After removal of 6 bases from V and 8 bases from J, the junction contained 7 bases not matched to a gene. The CDR3 region has the DNA TGTGCCAGCAGCCCTAGTGGACTAGCGGGAGATGAGCAGTTCTTC. It codes for CASSPSGLAGDEQFF.

This clonotype was found a few times. This chain connects TRBV7-2 to TRBJ2-7; no definite D call. This CDR3 is 12 amino acids long. Trimming took 3 bases from V and 3 from J, leaving 6 bases between them. Germline CDR1 and CDR2: SGHTA and FQGNSA. CDR3 sequence (DNA): TGTGCCAGCAGCTTGACTGACTACGAGCAGTACTTC. It translates to CASSLTDYEQYF.

The chain combines TRBV27 with TRBJ2-1, with TRBD1 matching 7 bases. Trimming took 0 bases from V and 2 from J; bases not matched to a gene: 7. The CDR3 has 17 amino acids. Germline CDR1 reads MNHEY; CDR2 reads SMNVEV (reference sequence). The CDR3 DNA reads as TGTGCCAGCAGTTTATCCTTACAGGGGAAACCCTACAATGAGCAGTTCTTC. It translates to CASSLSLQGKPYNEQFF.

V usage is TRBV20-1 and J usage is TRBJ1-1, with D tentatively TRBD1 (6 bases). Trimming left V 6 bases short and J 5 bases short, with 16 bases between. Germline V CDR1 and CDR2: DFQATT, SNEGSKA (reference sequence). The CDR3 has 13 residues. CDR3 protein: CSAVTGWGTEAFF. DNA of the CDR3: TGCAGTGCAGTAACAGGGTGGGGGACTGAAGCTTTCTTT.

For this clonotype: A read error may be the cause here, since a much bigger clone is one base away. This CDR3 is CATSKGDTGGREQYF. The CDR3 region has the DNA TGTGCCACCAGCAAAGGGGATACGGGGGGGCGCGAGCAGTACTTC. This sequence joins TRBV15 and TRBJ2-7; 8 nucleotides align to TRBD2. This CDR3 is built from 15 residues. In germline, CDR1 is LNHNV, CDR2 YYDKDF (reference sequence). The V gene end was trimmed by 4 bases and the J gene end by 6 bases; junction bases not matched to a gene: 11.

The chain is built from TRBV7-2 and TRBJ2-3, with TRBD2 matching over 7 bases. The germline gives CDR1 SGHTA, CDR2 FQGNSA. The CDR3 length is 17 residues. J lost 2 bases, V lost 7 bases, and 15 bases had no gene match. The CDR3 DNA reads as TGTGCCAGCACCCCCCAAGGTAGCGGGCGACCCACAGATACGCAGTATTTT. This encodes CASTPQGSGRPTDTQYF.

J is TRBJ1-2 and V is TRBV6-5, with D maybe TRBD1 (5 bases). The CDR3 runs 13 residues. The V end lost 5 bases, the J end lost 5 bases, and 12 bases lay between the germline ends. Germline lookup yields CDR1 MNHEY and CDR2 SVGAGI. This CDR3 is CASSKGRLYGYTF. CDR3 nucleotide sequence: TGTGCCAGCAGTAAGGGACGGTTATATGGCTACACCTTC.

The J gene is TRBJ2-5, the V gene TRBV11-2; D call uncertain. There are 13 residues in the CDR3. In germline, CDR1 is SGHAT, CDR2 FQNNGV. The V end lost 3 bases, the J end lost 5 bases, and 10 bases lay between the germline ends. This CDR3 reads CASSFNSGETQYF. In nucleotides, the CDR3 is TGTGCCAGCAGCTTTAATAGTGGGGAGACCCAGTACTTC. The full variable domain, in which reference TRBV11-2 and TRBJ2-5 provide the parts outside the CDR3, is EAGVAQSPRYKIIEKRQSVAFWCNPISGHATLYWYQQILGQGPKLLIQFQNNGVVDDSQLPKDRFSAERLKGVDSTLKIQPAKLEDSAVYLCASSFNSGETQYFGPGTRLLVL.

The chain is built from TRBV6-5 and TRBJ2-5; unclear D gene. This CDR3 is built from 13 residues. V was cut by 5 bases and J by 7 bases, with 14 bases left in between. From germline, CDR1 is MNHEY and CDR2 SVGAGI. The CDR3 nucleotides are TGTGCCAGCAGTGCCTCGAGGCTAGGGACCCAGTACTTC. This gives the protein CASSASRLGTQYF.

The chain is built from TRBV12-2 and TRBJ1-1; the DNA was not used to check the table's D call, TRBD1. TRBV12-2 is noted as a pseudogene. This CDR3 region has 15 residues. CDR3 nucleotides: TGTGCCAGCAGCTTAGGGGGACAGGGCGCCACTGAAGCTTTCTTT. Residues: CASSLGGQGATEAFF.

The rearrangement joins TRBV5-1 to TRBJ2-1; D is unresolved. V was shortened by 2 bases and J by 5 bases, with 8 bases between the two germline ends. CDR1 is SGHRS, CDR2 YFSETQ, per germline. The CDR3 has 13 residues. The CDR3 region has the DNA TGCGCCAGCAGCTTATCTGCGAACAATGAGCAGTTCTTC. It codes for CASSLSANNEQFF.

This clonotype appeared many times. The V call is TRBV4-1, the J call TRBJ2-2; tentative D call: TRBD1 (5 bases). The CDR3 sequence is 15 residues long. The V gene's germline CDR1 is MGHRA and CDR2 YSYEKL. V was trimmed by 4 bases and J by 4 bases, leaving 13 bases between them. The DNA for the CDR3 is TGCGCCAGCAGCCGGCAAACAGGAAGCACCGGGGAGCTGTTTTTT. This gives the protein CASSRQTGSTGELFF.